This T cell receptor (beta chain) was captured in a study of cytomegalovirus exposure and HLA in healthy donors. Only one count was recorded for this clone. This PCR relied on a set of 60 Vbeta primers and 13 Jbeta primers. TCRdb's table, derived via immunoSEQ multiplex PCR, lists solely in-frame clones and lacks some. The table includes tens of thousands of clones, about 73% detected once. Source material: PBMCs. The TCR was taken from a woman aged 25-40 years in good health and CMV-seronegative.

The CDR3 spells CASSSGGETQYF. The CDR3 DNA sequence: TGTGCCAGCAGCTCAGGGGGGGAGACCCAGTACTTC. This chain uses TRBV11-3 with TRBJ2-5, with D maybe TRBD1 (7 bases). V shed 4 bases and J shed 5 bases, with 8 bases lying between them. This CDR3 region has 12 residues. The germline gives CDR1 SGHNT, CDR2 YENEEA.